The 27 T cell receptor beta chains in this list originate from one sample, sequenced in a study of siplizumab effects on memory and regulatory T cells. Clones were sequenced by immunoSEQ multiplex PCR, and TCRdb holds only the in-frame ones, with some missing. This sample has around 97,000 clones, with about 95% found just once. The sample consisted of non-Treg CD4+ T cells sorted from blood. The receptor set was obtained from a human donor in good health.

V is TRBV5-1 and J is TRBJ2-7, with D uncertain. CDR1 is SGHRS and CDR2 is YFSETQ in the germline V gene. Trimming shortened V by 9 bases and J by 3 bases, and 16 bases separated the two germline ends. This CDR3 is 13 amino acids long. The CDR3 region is CATMTTAVYEQYF. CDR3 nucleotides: TGCGCCACGATGACGACTGCGGTCTACGAGCAGTACTTC.

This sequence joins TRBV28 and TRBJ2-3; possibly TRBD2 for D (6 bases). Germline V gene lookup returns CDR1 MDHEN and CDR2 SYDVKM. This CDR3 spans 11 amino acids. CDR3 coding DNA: TGTGGCTCGCGGGGTACAGATACGCAGTATTTT. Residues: CGSRGTDTQYF.

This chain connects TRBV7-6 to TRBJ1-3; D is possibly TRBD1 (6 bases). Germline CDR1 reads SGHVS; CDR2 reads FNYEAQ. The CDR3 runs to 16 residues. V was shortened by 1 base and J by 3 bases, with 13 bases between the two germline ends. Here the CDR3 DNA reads TGTGCCAGCAGCTTAGAAGGACAGCCGTTTGGAAACACCATATATTTT. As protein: CASSLEGQPFGNTIYF.

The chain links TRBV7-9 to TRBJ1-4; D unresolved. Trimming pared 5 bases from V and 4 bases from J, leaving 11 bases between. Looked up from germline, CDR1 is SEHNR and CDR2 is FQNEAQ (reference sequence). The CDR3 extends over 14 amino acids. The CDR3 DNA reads TGTGCCAGCAGCACCTCGACGGATAATGAAAAACTGTTTTTT. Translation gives CASSTSTDNEKLFF.

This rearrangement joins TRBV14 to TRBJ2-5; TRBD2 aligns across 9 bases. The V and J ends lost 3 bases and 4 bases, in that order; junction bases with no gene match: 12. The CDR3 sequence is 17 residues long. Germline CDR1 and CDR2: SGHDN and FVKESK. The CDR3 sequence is CASSHPVLAGAGETQYF. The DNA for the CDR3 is TGTGCCAGCAGCCACCCCGTGTTAGCGGGAGCTGGAGAGACCCAGTACTTC.

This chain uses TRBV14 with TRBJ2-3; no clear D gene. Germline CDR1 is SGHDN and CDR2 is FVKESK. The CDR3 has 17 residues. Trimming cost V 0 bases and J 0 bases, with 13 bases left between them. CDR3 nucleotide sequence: TGTGCCAGCAGCCAAGATTATGGGTCGGCTAGCACAGATACGCAGTATTTT. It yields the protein CASSQDYGSASTDTQYF.

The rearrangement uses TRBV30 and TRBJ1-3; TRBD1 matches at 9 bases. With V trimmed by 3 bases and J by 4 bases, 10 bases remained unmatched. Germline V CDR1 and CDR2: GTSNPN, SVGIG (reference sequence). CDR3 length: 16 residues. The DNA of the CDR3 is TGTGCCTGGAGCAGTTCCGGGACAGGGAAAGGAAACACCATATATTTT. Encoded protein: CAWSSSGTGKGNTIYF.

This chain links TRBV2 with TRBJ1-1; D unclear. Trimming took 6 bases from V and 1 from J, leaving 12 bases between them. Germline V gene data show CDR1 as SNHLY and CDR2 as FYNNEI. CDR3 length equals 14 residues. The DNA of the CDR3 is TGTGCCAGCAGCGTGCACGCCGGGAACACTGAAGCTTTCTTT. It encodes CASSVHAGNTEAFF.

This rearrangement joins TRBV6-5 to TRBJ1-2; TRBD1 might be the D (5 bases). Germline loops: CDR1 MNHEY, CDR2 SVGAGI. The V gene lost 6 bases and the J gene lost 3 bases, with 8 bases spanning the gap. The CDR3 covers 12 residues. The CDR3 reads CASRRTYYGYTF. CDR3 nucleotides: TGTGCCAGCAGGAGGACATACTATGGCTACACCTTC.

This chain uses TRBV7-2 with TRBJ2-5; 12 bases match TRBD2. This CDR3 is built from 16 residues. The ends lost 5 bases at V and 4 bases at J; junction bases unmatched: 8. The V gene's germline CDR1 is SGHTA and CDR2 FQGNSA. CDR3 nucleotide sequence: TGTGCCAGCAGCCGACGGACTAGCGGGGTGATAGAGACCCAGTACTTC. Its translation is CASSRRTSGVIETQYF.

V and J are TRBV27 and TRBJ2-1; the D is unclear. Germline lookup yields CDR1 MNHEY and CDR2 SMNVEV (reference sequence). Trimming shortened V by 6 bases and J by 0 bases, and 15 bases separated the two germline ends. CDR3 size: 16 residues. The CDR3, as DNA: TGTGCCAGCAGGGACCGACTGTTGAGCTCCTACAATGAGCAGTTCTTC. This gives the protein CASRDRLLSSYNEQFF.

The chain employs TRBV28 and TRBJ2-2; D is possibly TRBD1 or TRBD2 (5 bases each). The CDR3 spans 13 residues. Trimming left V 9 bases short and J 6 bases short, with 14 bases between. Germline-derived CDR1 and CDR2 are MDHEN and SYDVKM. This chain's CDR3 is CASQRGGSGELFF. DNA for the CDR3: TGTGCCAGTCAAAGGGGCGGGTCCGGGGAGCTGTTTTTT.

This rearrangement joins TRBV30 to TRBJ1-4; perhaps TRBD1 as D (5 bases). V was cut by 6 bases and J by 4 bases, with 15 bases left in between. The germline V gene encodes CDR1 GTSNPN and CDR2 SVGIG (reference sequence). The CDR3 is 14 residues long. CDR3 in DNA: TGTGCCTGCTGGGCGCCGGGGGTTAATGAAAAACTGTTTTTT. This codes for CACWAPGVNEKLFF.

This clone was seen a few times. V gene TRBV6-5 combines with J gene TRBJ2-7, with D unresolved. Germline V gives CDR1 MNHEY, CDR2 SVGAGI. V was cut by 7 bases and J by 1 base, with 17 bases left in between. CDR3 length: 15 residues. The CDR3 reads CASISMRPPSYEQYF. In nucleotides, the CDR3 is TGTGCCAGCATATCTATGAGGCCCCCTTCCTACGAGCAGTACTTC.

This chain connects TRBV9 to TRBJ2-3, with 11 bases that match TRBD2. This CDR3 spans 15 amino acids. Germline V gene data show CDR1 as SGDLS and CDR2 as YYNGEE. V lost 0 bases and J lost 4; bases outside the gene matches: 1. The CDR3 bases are TGTGCCAGCAGCGTAGGTAGCGGGAGGGCAGATACGCAGTATTTT. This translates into CASSVGSGRADTQYF.

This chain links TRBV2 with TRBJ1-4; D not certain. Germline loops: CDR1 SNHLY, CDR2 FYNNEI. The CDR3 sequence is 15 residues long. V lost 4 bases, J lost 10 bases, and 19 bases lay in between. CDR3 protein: CASSGRTVEFGKLFF. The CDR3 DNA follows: TGTGCCAGCAGTGGGAGGACGGTGGAATTTGGAAAACTGTTTTTT.

Here the CDR3 reads CASRETGINTEAFF. The CDR3, as DNA: TGTGCCAGCAGAGAAACAGGGATTAACACTGAAGCTTTCTTT. This rearrangement joins TRBV25-1 to TRBJ1-1; a possible D gene is TRBD1 (6 bases). Trimming cost V 6 bases and J 2 bases, with 13 bases left between them. The germline CDR1 and CDR2 sequences are MGHDK and SYGVNS. The CDR3 sequence is 14 residues long. Full variable domain (remainder filled in from reference TRBV25-1 and TRBJ1-1): EADIYQTPRYLVIGTGKKITLECSQTMGHDKMYWYQQDPGMELHLIHYSYGVNSTEKGDLSSESTVSRIRTEHFPLTLESARPSHTSQYLCASRETGINTEAFFGQGTRLTVV.

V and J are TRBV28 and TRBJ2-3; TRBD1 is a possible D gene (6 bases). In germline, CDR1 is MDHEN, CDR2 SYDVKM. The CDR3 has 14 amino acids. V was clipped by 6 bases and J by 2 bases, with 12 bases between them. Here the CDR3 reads CASRWGRVTDTQYF. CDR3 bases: TGTGCCAGCAGATGGGGGCGGGTCACAGATACGCAGTATTTT.

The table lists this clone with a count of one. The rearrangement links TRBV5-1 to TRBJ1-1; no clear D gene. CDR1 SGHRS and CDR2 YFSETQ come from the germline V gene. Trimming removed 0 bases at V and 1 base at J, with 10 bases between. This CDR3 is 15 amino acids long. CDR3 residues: CASSLGSGRNTEAFF. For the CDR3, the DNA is TGCGCCAGCAGCTTGGGATCAGGAAGGAACACTGAAGCTTTCTTT.

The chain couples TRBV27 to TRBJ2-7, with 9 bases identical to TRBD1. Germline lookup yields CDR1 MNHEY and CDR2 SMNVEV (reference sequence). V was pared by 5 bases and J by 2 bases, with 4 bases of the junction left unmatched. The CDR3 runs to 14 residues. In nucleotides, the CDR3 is TGTGCCAGCAGTCCCTGGGACAGGGCCTACGAGCAGTACTTC. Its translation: CASSPWDRAYEQYF.

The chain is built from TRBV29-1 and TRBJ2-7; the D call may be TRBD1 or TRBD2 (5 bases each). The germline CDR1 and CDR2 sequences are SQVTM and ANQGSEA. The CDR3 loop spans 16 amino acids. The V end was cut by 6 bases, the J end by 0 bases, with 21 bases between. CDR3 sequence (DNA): TGCAGCGTGGGGGTCAAGACCGTATTAAGCTCCTACGAGCAGTACTTC. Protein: CSVGVKTVLSSYEQYF.

For the CDR3, the DNA is TGTGCCAGCAGCCAAGAGGGACTAGCGGGAGGGCCCACCGGGGAGCTGTTTTTT. As protein: CASSQEGLAGGPTGELFF. V gene TRBV4-2 combines with J gene TRBJ2-2; TRBD2 agrees at 16 bases. The germline V gene has CDR1 LGHNA and CDR2 YNFKEQ. The J segment lost 4 bases and the V segment lost 0 bases, leaving 2 bases of the junction unmatched. The CDR3 covers 18 residues.

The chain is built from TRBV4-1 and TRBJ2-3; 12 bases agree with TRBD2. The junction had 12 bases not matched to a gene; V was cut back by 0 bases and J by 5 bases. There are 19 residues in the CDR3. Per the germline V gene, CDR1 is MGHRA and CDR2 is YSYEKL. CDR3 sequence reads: CASSQDSRRSSGRVDTQYF. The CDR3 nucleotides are TGCGCCAGCAGCCAAGACTCGAGGAGGTCTAGCGGGAGGGTAGATACGCAGTATTTT.

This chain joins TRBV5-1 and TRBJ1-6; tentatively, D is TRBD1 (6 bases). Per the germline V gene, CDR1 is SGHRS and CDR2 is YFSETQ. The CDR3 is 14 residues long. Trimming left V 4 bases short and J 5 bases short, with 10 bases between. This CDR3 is CASSPGQNNSPLHF. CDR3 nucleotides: TGCGCCAGCAGCCCCGGACAGAATAATTCACCCCTCCACTTT.

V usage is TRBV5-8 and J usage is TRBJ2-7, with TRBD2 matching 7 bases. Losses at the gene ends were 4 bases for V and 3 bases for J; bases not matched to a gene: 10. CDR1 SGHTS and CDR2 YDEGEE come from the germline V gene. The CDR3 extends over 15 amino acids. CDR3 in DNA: TGTGCCAGCAGCCCCGTCAACGGGAGGTACTACGAGCAGTACTTC. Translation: CASSPVNGRYYEQYF.

The CDR3 sequence: CASTILQGAAVQPQHF. The DNA for the CDR3 is TGTGCCAGCACCATATTACAGGGGGCTGCTGTTCAGCCCCAGCATTTT. The chain employs TRBV28 and TRBJ1-5, with TRBD1 identical over 9 bases. There are 16 residues in the CDR3. Germline values: CDR1 MDHEN, CDR2 SYDVKM. Trimming at V came to 7 bases and at J to 6 bases, leaving 13 bases not matched to a gene.

CDR3 in DNA: TGTGCCAGCAGCGTAGGCTCAAAATTAACTAATGAAAAACTGTTTTTT. Translating it yields CASSVGSKLTNEKLFF. The rearrangement joins TRBV9 to TRBJ1-4; D remains ambiguous. With 0 bases removed from V and 1 base from J, the gap between germline ends came to 10 bases. This CDR3 is 16 amino acids long. Looked up from germline, CDR1 is SGDLS and CDR2 is YYNGEE.